Listed here are 23 T cell receptor beta chains from one sample, sequenced in a study of neurological immune-mediated disorders. TCRdb reprocessed the 5' RACE reads via MiXCR and lists one record per CDR3 protein. The top ten clones hold about 28% of a sample with 30,000 or so distinct CDR3 sequences, approximately 15% of them seen once. The material sequenced was PBMCs. Receptors originate from a man between 65 and 80 years old in good health.

This clonotype has ten or more counts. CDR3 DNA sequence: TGTGCCAGCAGTTTGGGACAGACAAACTATGGCTACACCTTC. It translates to CASSLGQTNYGYTF. The V call is TRBV6-5, the J call TRBJ1-2; 7 bases map to TRBD1. The CDR3 extends over 14 amino acids. The V gene end was trimmed by 4 bases and the J gene end by 2 bases; junction bases not matched to a gene: 4. Germline values: CDR1 MNHEY, CDR2 SVGAGI.

This clonotype was seen at least ten times. The V call is TRBV5-1, the J call TRBJ2-3, with TRBD1 identical over 12 bases. The CDR3 spans 15 residues. From germline, CDR1 is SGHRS and CDR2 YFSETQ. V trimming: 5 bases; J trimming: 3 bases; junction bases outside the gene matches: 4. The CDR3 bases are TGCGCCAGCAGGGGGACAGGGGGCAGGACAGATACGCAGTATTTT. Translated, it gives CASRGTGGRTDTQYF.

This clonotype has at least ten counts. The chain couples TRBV6-1 to TRBJ2-5; 7 positions match TRBD2. The CDR3 has 19 amino acids. Germline V gene lookup returns CDR1 MNHNS and CDR2 SASEGT. The J segment lost 5 bases and the V segment lost 1 base, leaving 19 bases of the junction unmatched. The CDR3 protein is CASSEGSSPGLYGWETQYF. The CDR3 coding sequence is TGTGCCAGCAGTGAAGGGTCTTCTCCGGGACTATATGGGTGGGAGACCCAGTACTTC.

This clonotype was observed many times. V and J are TRBV7-6 and TRBJ1-1; D is ambiguous. Germline CDR1 SGHVS, CDR2 FNYEAQ. There are 17 residues in the CDR3. V dropped 5 bases and J dropped 0 bases, with 19 bases sitting between them. The CDR3 protein is CASSQNSGFRVNTEAFF. The CDR3 nucleotides read TGTGCCAGCAGCCAAAACAGCGGGTTTAGGGTGAACACTGAAGCTTTCTTT.

This clonotype appeared many times. This chain connects TRBV12-3 or TRBV12-4 to TRBJ2-1; D is undetermined. The CDR3 has 11 amino acids. With 3 bases removed from V and 3 bases from J, the gap between germline ends came to 0 bases. DNA of the CDR3: TGTGCCAGCAGTTTCTACAATGAGCAGTTCTTC. Amino acids: CASSFYNEQFF.

Ten or more counts support this clonotype. This chain uses TRBV28 with TRBJ1-2, with TRBD1 as a possible D gene (6 bases). With 4 bases removed from V and 6 bases from J, the gap between germline ends came to 12 bases. Germline values: CDR1 MDHEN, CDR2 SYDVKM. The CDR3 totals 13 residues. CDR3 residues: CASSSLRGDGYTF. The CDR3 nucleotides read TGTGCCAGCAGTTCTCTAAGGGGGGATGGCTACACCTTC.

This clonotype has at least ten counts. The gene calls are TRBV27 and TRBJ2-5; 7 bases are shared with TRBD2. Germline loops: CDR1 MNHEY, CDR2 SMNVEV (reference sequence). The CDR3 consists of 15 residues. J was trimmed by 3 bases and V by 2 bases; bases with no gene match: 6. The CDR3 nucleotides read TGTGCCAGCAGTTTAAACGGGAGGAGGGAAGAGACCCAGTACTTC. This codes for CASSLNGRREETQYF.

This clonotype was recorded many times. The CDR3, as DNA: TGTGCCAGCAGTTACTCGACTGGTGCAGGAAACACCATATATTTT. Protein sequence: CASSYSTGAGNTIYF. This rearrangement joins TRBV6-5 to TRBJ1-3; the D is unclear. Trimming removed 0 bases from V and 4 bases from J, with 10 bases in between. The CDR3 has 15 amino acids. Germline CDR1 and CDR2: MNHEY and SVGAGI.

This clonotype was observed at least ten times. CDR3 region: CSVQRGDQETQYF. The CDR3 DNA is TGCAGCGTGCAGCGGGGGGATCAAGAGACCCAGTACTTC. This rearrangement joins TRBV29-1 to TRBJ2-5, with TRBD2 matching 9 bases. The V gene's germline CDR1 is SQVTM and CDR2 ANQGSEA. J was trimmed by 2 bases and V by 6 bases; bases with no gene match: 4. This CDR3 is built from 13 residues.

This clonotype was seen at least ten times. DNA of the CDR3: TGCAGTGCTAGATGGAAGGGGCATAGGGTCGAGCAGTACTTC. This sequence encodes CSARWKGHRVEQYF. The rearrangement joins TRBV20-1 to TRBJ2-7, with TRBD1 as a possible D gene (5 bases). Germline V lookup: CDR1 DFQATT, CDR2 SNEGSKA (reference sequence). V dropped 2 bases and J dropped 6 bases, with 17 bases sitting between them. The CDR3 is 14 residues long.

This clonotype was counted between two and nine times. The chain links TRBV6-5 to TRBJ2-1; D is possibly TRBD2 (5 bases). V gave up 0 bases and J gave up 0 bases, with 12 bases separating them. Germline V lookup: CDR1 MNHEY, CDR2 SVGAGI. The CDR3 has 17 residues. Here the CDR3 reads CASSYSGAPGSYNEQFF. In DNA form, the CDR3 reads TGTGCCAGCAGTTACTCGGGAGCCCCAGGCTCCTACAATGAGCAGTTCTTC.

In its sample, this clonotype was seen many times. V gene TRBV29-1 combines with J gene TRBJ2-2; the D gene is possibly TRBD2 (7 bases). Germline-derived CDR1 and CDR2 are SQVTM and ANQGSEA. The CDR3 covers 14 residues. Trimming took off 6 bases at V and 5 bases at J, with 16 bases between the two ends. DNA for the CDR3: TGCAGCGTCCTGGGGGGGCCGGGGACCGGGGAGCTGTTTTTT. Translated, it gives CSVLGGPGTGELFF.

At least ten counts were recorded for this clonotype. V is TRBV6-4 and J is TRBJ1-6; possible D gene TRBD1, 5 bases. V was pared by 6 bases and J by 7 bases, with 10 bases between. The CDR3 has 13 amino acids. Germline CDR1 is MRHNA and CDR2 is SNTAGT. The CDR3 here is CASRRDFNSPLHF. The CDR3 DNA sequence: TGTGCCAGCAGGCGGGACTTCAATTCACCCCTCCACTTT.

The chain employs TRBV20-1 and TRBJ2-7; TRBD1 or TRBD2 may be the D gene (6 bases each). The V and J ends lost 2 bases and 7 bases respectively, with 18 bases between them. The CDR3 is 14 amino acids. Germline V gives CDR1 DFQATT, CDR2 SNEGSKA (reference sequence). This chain's CDR3 is CSARTGALSGEQYF. As DNA, the CDR3 is TGCAGTGCTAGAACGGGGGCCCTTTCAGGGGAGCAGTACTTC.

This clonotype appeared many times. The chain employs TRBV5-1 and TRBJ1-2; possibly TRBD1 for D (5 bases). Germline loops: CDR1 SGHRS, CDR2 YFSETQ. Between the trimmed V and J ends, which lost 0 bases and 4 bases, there was a span of 10 bases. The CDR3 is made up of 14 amino acids. This CDR3 is CASSLGGRTYGYTF. CDR3 DNA sequence: TGCGCCAGCAGCTTGGGGGGACGGACCTATGGCTACACCTTC.

Concerning this clonotype itself: The DNA is left out, because the CDR3 cannot be placed on it with certainty; the CDR3 is given as TCRdb lists it. The V call is TRBV5-6, the J call TRBJ2-1; TRBD2, the D gene given by the table, was not confirmed from the DNA. The germline V gene has CDR1 SGHDT and CDR2 YYEEEE. The CDR3 length is 21 residues, termini included. The CDR3 sequence: CASSFYICSARNYRSSNEQFF.

This clonotype was recorded at least ten times. This rearrangement joins TRBV5-1 to TRBJ2-2, with 8 nucleotides matching TRBD1. V trimming: 3 bases; J trimming: 6 bases; junction bases outside the gene matches: 4. The CDR3 is made up of 14 amino acids. Germline V gives CDR1 SGHRS, CDR2 YFSETQ. The CDR3 region is CASSSTGDPGELFF. DNA for the CDR3: TGCGCCAGCAGCTCGACAGGGGATCCCGGGGAGCTGTTTTTT.

This clonotype was recorded at least ten times. CDR3 coding DNA: TGCAGTGCTCGGGGCGGCTCTAATGAAAAACTGTTTTTT. Its translation: CSARGGSNEKLFF. This chain uses TRBV20-1 with TRBJ1-4, with D possibly matching TRBD1 (5 bases). CDR1 DFQATT and CDR2 SNEGSKA come from the germline V gene (reference sequence). Between the trimmed V and J ends, which lost 5 bases and 3 bases, there was a span of 10 bases. There are 13 residues in the CDR3.

Ten or more counts support this clonotype. The DNA is left out, because the CDR3 cannot be placed on it with certainty; the CDR3 is given as TCRdb lists it. The chain couples TRBV21-1 to TRBJ2-7; TRBD1 reflects the table's D call only, with no check against the DNA. TRBV21-1 is tagged as a pseudogene. The CDR3 is 16 amino acids long, termini counted. This chain's CDR3 is CASSFGAGTLTYEQYF.

The sample holds many counts of this clonotype. The J gene is TRBJ1-5, the V gene TRBV7-2; no reliable D call. Germline CDR1 and CDR2: SGHTA and FQGNSA. The CDR3 sequence is 13 residues long. Trimming stripped 2 bases from V and 5 bases from J, with 7 bases between. This chain's CDR3 is CASSLLGDQPQHF. In DNA, the CDR3 is TGTGCCAGCAGCTTACTCGGGGATCAGCCCCAGCATTTT.

This clonotype was observed many times. The chain couples TRBV7-3 to TRBJ2-3, with D possibly called TRBD1 or TRBD2 (5 bases each). Germline CDR1 is SGHTA and CDR2 is FQGTGA. The CDR3 contains 15 residues. Deletions cut 0 bases from V and 4 bases from J, with 11 bases between. The CDR3 is CASSLTWDPSDTQYF. For the CDR3, the DNA is TGTGCCAGCAGCTTAACATGGGACCCTTCAGATACGCAGTATTTT.

This clonotype was detected many times. The chain links TRBV7-2 to TRBJ2-5; D ambiguous. The CDR3 is 14 amino acids. Deletions cut 5 bases from V and 5 bases from J, with 15 bases between. Germline V lookup: CDR1 SGHTA, CDR2 FQGNSA. CDR3 protein: CASSPRTGRETQYF. The CDR3 DNA reads as TGTGCCAGCAGCCCCCGGACCGGGCGGGAGACCCAGTACTTC. Variable domain in full (rest from reference TRBV7-2 and TRBJ2-5): GAGVSQSPSNKVTEKGKDVELRCDPISGHTALYWYRQSLGQGLEFLIYFQGNSAPDKSGLPSDRFSAERTGGSVSTLTIQRTQQEDSAVYLCASSPRTGRETQYFGPGTRLLVL.

This clonotype was detected ten times or more. In DNA, the CDR3 is TGCGCCAGCAGCCAAGAGGACAGGGGGTTTTACGAGCAGTACTTC. Encoded protein: CASSQEDRGFYEQYF. The chain uses TRBV4-3 and TRBJ2-7, with 10 bases aligning to TRBD1. The CDR3 consists of 15 residues. V dropped 0 bases and J dropped 4; count of bases not matched to a gene: 3. The germline V gene has CDR1 LGHNA and CDR2 YSLEER.